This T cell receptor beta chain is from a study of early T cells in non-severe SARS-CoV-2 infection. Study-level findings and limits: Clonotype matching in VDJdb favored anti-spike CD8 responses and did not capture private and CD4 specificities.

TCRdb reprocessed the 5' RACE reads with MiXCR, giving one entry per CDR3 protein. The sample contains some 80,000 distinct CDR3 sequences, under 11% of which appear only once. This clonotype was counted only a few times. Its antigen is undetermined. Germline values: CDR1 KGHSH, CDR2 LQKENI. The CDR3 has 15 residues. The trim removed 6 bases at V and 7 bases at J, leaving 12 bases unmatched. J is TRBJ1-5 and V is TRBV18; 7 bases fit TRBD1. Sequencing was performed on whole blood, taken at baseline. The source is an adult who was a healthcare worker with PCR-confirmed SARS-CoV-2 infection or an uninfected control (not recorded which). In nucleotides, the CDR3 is TGTGCCAGCTCCCTCAAGACAGGGCTTGGACAGCCCCAGCATTTT. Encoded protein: CASSLKTGLGQPQHF.